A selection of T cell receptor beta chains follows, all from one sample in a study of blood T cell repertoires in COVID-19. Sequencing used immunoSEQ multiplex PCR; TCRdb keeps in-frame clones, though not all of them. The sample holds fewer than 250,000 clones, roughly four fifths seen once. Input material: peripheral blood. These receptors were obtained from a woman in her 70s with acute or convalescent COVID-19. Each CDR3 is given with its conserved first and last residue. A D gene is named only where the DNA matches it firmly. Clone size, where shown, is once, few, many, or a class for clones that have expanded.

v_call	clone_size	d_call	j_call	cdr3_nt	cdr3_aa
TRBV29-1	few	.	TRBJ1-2	TGCAGCCCCGTCCCTGGCTACACCTTC	CSPVPGYTF
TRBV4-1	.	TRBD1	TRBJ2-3	TGCGCCAGCAGCCACTACGACAGGGGGACAGATACGCAGTATTTT	CASSHYDRGTDTQYF
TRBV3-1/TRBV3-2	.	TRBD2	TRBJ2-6	TGTGCCAGTGGCTTTAGCGGGGGGATATCTGGGGCCAACGTCCTGACTTTC	CASGFSGGISGANVLTF
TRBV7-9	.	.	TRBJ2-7	TGTGCCAGCGCCGGGACTCCCTACGAGCAGTACTTC	CASAGTPYEQYF
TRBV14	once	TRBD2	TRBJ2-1	TGTGCCAGCAGCCAAGATCGGTCTTCTGTTGTGCTAGCGGGGGGGAGATTCACCTACAATGAGCAGTTCTTC	CASSQDRSSVVLAGGRFTYNEQFF
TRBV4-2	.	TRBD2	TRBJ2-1	TGTGCCAGCAGCCAAGATAGGAGCGGGGGGGTCAATGAGCAGTTCTTC	CASSQDRSGGVNEQFF
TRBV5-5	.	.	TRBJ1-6	TGTGCCAGCAGCTCGGCCCGGGTCAGGGGTGGGAGTAATTCACCCCTCCACTTT	CASSSARVRGGSNSPLHF
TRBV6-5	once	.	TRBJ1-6	TGTGCCAGCAGTTACTCGCTGCAGGGTGGTAATTCACCCCTCCACTTT	CASSYSLQGGNSPLHF
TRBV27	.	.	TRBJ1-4	TGTGCCAGCCAATTGTTCACAGGAAGTGAAAAACTGTTTTTT	CASQLFTGSEKLFF
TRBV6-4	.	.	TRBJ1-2	TGTGCCAGCAGTGACTCCTACGGGTTCGGCTACACCTTC	CASSDSYGFGYTF
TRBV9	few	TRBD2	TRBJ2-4	TGTGCCAGCAGCGAGAGGGCCAGCGGGGGGCCCAAAAACATTCAGTACTTC	CASSERASGGPKNIQYF
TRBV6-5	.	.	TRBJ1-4	TGTGCCAGCAGTCCAACCGGACAGTATAATGAAAAACTGTTTTTT	CASSPTGQYNEKLFF
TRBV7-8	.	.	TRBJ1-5	TGTGCCAGCAGCTCTAAGGGGGGGAATCAGCCCCAGCATTTT	CASSSKGGNQPQHF
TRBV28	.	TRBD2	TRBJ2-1	TGTGCCAGCAGTCAGAGGCGGGGGGTCTCGTACAATGAGCAGTTCTTC	CASSQRRGVSYNEQFF
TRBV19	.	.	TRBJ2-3	TGTGCCAGTAGTAGGTCGGGCACAGATACGCAGTATTTT	CASSRSGTDTQYF
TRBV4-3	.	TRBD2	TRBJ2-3	TGCGCCAGCAGCCAACTAGCGGGGGTTAGAGATACGCAGTATTTT	CASSQLAGVRDTQYF
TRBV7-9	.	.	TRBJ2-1	TGTGCCAGCAGCGCTAGGTTCTCCTACAATGAGCAGTTCTTC	CASSARFSYNEQFF
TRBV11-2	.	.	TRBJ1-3	TGTGCCAGCAGCTTAAGAACCACTGCTGGAAACACCATATATTTT	CASSLRTTAGNTIYF
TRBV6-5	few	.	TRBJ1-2	TGTGCCAGCAGTGACTCCCCACAGGGAAGAGGCTACACCTTC	CASSDSPQGRGYTF
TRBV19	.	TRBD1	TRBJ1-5	TGTGCCACTACCTGGACAGGAATCAATCAGCCCCAGCATTTT	CATTWTGINQPQHF
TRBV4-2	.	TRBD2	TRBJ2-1	TGTGCCAGCAGCCACGGGACTAGCGGGGGAGGGCCCTACAATGAGCAGTTCTTC	CASSHGTSGGGPYNEQFF
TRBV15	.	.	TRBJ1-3	TGTGCCACCAGCAGAGATCTAGGCTCTGGAAACACCATATATTTT	CATSRDLGSGNTIYF
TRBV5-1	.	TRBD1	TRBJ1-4	TGCGCCAGCAGCTTGGGCAGGGGGAGTGAAAAACTGTTTTTT	CASSLGRGSEKLFF
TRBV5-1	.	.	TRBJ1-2	TGCGCCAGCAGCTTGGGGCCCTCGGGAGACTATGGCTACACCTTC	CASSLGPSGDYGYTF